These T cell receptor beta chains were read from a single sample in a study of blood T cell repertoires in COVID-19. Profiled with immunoSEQ multiplex PCR; TCRdb holds only in-frame clones, not every one. This table has about 250,000 clones, approximately 84% appearing once. Sequenced material: peripheral blood. The source of these receptors is a woman older than 75 with acute or convalescent COVID-19. CDR3s include the opening cysteine and the closing phenylalanine or tryptophan. The D gene is left open where the match is weak. Clone size appears in some rows only: once, few, many, or a class for an expanded clone.

D | size | V | CDR3
TRBD2 | - | TRBV9 | CASSALAGGPFRADTQYF
TRBD2 | - | TRBV2 | CASNLAGSYNEQFF
TRBD1 | - | TRBV5-1 | CASSLGRTGGSTDTQYF
- | few | TRBV12-3/TRBV12-4 | CASSFNRNTEAFF
- | - | TRBV28 | CASSLAGAVPMYSNQPQHF
TRBD1 | once | TRBV11-2 | CASRNSQGAPEQYF
TRBD1 | - | TRBV5-4 | CASSLDQGVTEAFF
TRBD1 | - | TRBV6-6 | CASNPIDRGSEKLFF
TRBD1 | - | TRBV28 | CASSLADRGEKAFF
TRBD2 | once | TRBV3-1/TRBV3-2 | CASSPYGLAPNTGELFF
TRBD2 | few | TRBV5-1 | CASSLGGLAGVSGQFF
- | once | TRBV27 | CASSYGGATNEKLFF
TRBD2 | - | TRBV7-2 | CASSLLGLASYEQYF
TRBD1 | once | TRBV27 | CASSTLGQGSYNSPLHF
TRBD2 | - | TRBV9 | CASSVAGGVQETQYF
- | - | TRBV5-1 | CASAAYESNSPLHF
TRBD1 | - | TRBV12-3/TRBV12-4 | CASTQGVGDEQYF
TRBD2 | - | TRBV19 | CASSIMKTSGSQETQYF
- | few | TRBV5-3 | CARSLLRAPDTQYF
- | once | TRBV11-2 | CASSLGHGETQYF
- | few | TRBV5-8 | CASSTRDIQSAGNTIYF
TRBD1 | once | TRBV18 | CASSPDRRPEGYTF
- | - | TRBV6-6 | CASSIGAVRPAEQFF
TRBD1 | - | TRBV6-5 | CASTPTGQRGNEQFF
TRBD1 | - | TRBV19 | CASSKNRDSQRETQYF
TRBD2 | - | TRBV5-1 | CASSPGGAGAGETQYF
TRBD2 | once | TRBV4-2 | CASSSSVLAGNTGELFF
- | - | TRBV7-2 | CASSLASSTDTQYF
- | - | TRBV7-8 | CASSHRLNTGELFF
TRBD1 | - | TRBV30 | CAWSEQGAGELFF
TRBD1 | - | TRBV19 | CASSTGTGHSNQPQHF
TRBD2 | once | TRBV11-3 | CASSPSGGAVGEQFF
- | - | TRBV21-1 | CASRRNLYSKAYEQYF
- | - | TRBV7-2 | CASSLWSNEKLFF
- | - | TRBV6-6 | CASSTGNYNSPLHF
- | - | TRBV27 | CASSLLGGKTYNEQFF
- | - | TRBV19 | CASSIVLPDYSNQPQHF
TRBD2 | - | TRBV7-3 | CASSLEGTSGSYEQYF
TRBD2 | - | TRBV7-8 | CASSFFSSMPSGLAGIEQFF
- | - | TRBV12-3/TRBV12-4 | CASRWLTEAFF
- | - | TRBV27 | CASSSSSYEQYF
- | - | TRBV30 | CAFRALAYSTDTQYF
TRBD2 | - | TRBV7-7 | CASSLALREGPDTQYF
TRBD1 | - | TRBV5-1 | CASSEMGQKQETQYF
TRBD2 | - | TRBV5-4 | CASTRGGLADTGGEQFF
- | - | TRBV11-2 | CASSLDYQGNYEQYF
- | many | TRBV3-1/TRBV3-2 | CASSHWLGLDGYTF
TRBD1 | once | TRBV5-5 | CASSPRDSSQGVEQYF
- | - | TRBV19 | CASSIIGVRTEAFF
TRBD1 | - | TRBV5-8 | CASSLMGQYNEKLFF
- | - | TRBV3-1/TRBV3-2 | CASSQVNEQYF
- | - | TRBV9 | CASSPGASPNTGELFF
- | - | TRBV19 | CASSLLRGYEQYF
- | - | TRBV4-1 | CASSQGESSYNSPLHF
TRBD1 | - | TRBV27 | CASSLTKGQGGEKLFF
TRBD2 | - | TRBV19 | CASSPSSGISTDTQYF
TRBD1 | - | TRBV5-1 | CASSWGTGGNEQYF
- | - | TRBV28 | CASSPQGPPNQPQHF
TRBD2 | - | TRBV6-6 | CAISRLGLAGAKKLADTQYF
- | - | TRBV9 | CASSLRAGPQETQYF